This T cell receptor beta chain was recovered during a study of T cells expressing NK-cell markers. The overall study: From sorted CD3+CD56+NKG2C+, CD3+CD56+NKG2C- and CD3+CD56-NKG2C+ T cells came the TCR beta repertoires.

With the 5' RACE reads reprocessed, TCRdb shows one record per CDR3 protein and no DNA. Its table lists about 460,000 distinct CDR3 sequences. The source material was blood T cells: a sorted CD56 or NKG2C T cell subset, CD4+ or CD8+ T cells, or bulk PBMC T cells (not recorded which). This sequence originates from a woman aged 45-65 years in good health.

The CDR3 is CASTFLGGQGRWGLPEQFF. The chain couples TRBV27 to TRBJ2-1; TCRdb selects TRBD1, and the lack of DNA leaves this call unchecked. This CDR3 is 19 amino acids long. Per the germline V gene, CDR1 is MNHEY and CDR2 is SMNVEV (reference sequence).